Listed here are 15 T cell receptor beta chains from one sample, sequenced in a study of response to subunit inactivated influenza vaccine. TCRdb reprocessed the RT-PCR reads via MiXCR and lists one record per CDR3 protein. The sample comprises 500,000 to 600,000 distinct CDR3 sequences, around 15% of which are singletons, and 11% rests with the top ten. The sample here was PBMCs from blood, taken 11 to 12 days after vaccination. The receptor set was obtained from a man in his forties or fifties who received an inactivated influenza vaccine.

The J gene is TRBJ1-3, the V gene TRBV28; D is unresolved. The CDR3 totals 11 residues. Germline CDR1 is MDHEN and CDR2 is SYDVKM. V lost 8 bases, J lost 7 bases, and 9 bases lay in between. CDR3 sequence (DNA): TGTGCCAGCGTCTTGGAGAACACCATATATTTT. Translating it yields CASVLENTIYF. Filled out from reference TRBV28 and TRBJ1-3, the complete variable domain reads DVKVTQSSRYLVKRTGEKVFLECVQDMDHENMFWYRQDPGLGLRLIYFSYDVKMKEKGDIPEGYSVSREKKERFSLILESASTNQTSMYLCASVLENTIYFGEGSWLTVV.

This clonotype was seen repeatedly, ten times or more. This sequence joins TRBV5-1 and TRBJ2-1; 13 bases are a match to TRBD2. The junction had 3 bases not matched to a gene; V was cut back by 0 bases and J by 6 bases. The CDR3 is 16 amino acids. Germline-derived CDR1 and CDR2 are SGHRS and YFSETQ. CDR3 region: CASSLGTSGSFNEQFF. CDR3 nucleotides: TGCGCCAGCAGCTTGGGGACTAGCGGGAGTTTCAATGAGCAGTTCTTC.

This clonotype was found a few times. The chain links TRBV7-8 to TRBJ2-7; D unclear. Germline-derived CDR1 and CDR2 are SGHVS and FQNEAQ. The length of the CDR3 is 12 residues. Trimming stripped 1 base from V and 7 bases from J, with 8 bases between. The CDR3: CASSLVSREQYF. The CDR3 nucleotides are TGTGCCAGCAGCTTAGTCTCTCGGGAGCAGTACTTC.

The J gene is TRBJ2-2, the V gene TRBV7-3, with TRBD1 matching 8 bases. The CDR3 spans 15 residues. Germline V gives CDR1 SGHTA, CDR2 FQGTGA. V trimming: 2 bases; J trimming: 6 bases; junction bases outside the gene matches: 5. The chain's CDR3 is CASSLSSQGAGELFF. The CDR3 bases are TGTGCCAGCAGCTTATCGTCACAGGGGGCCGGGGAGCTGTTTTTT. The whole variable domain, remainder taken from reference TRBV7-3 and TRBJ2-2, is GAGVSQTPSNKVTEKGKYVELRCDPISGHTALYWYRQSLGQGPEFLIYFQGTGAADDSGLPNDRFFAVRPEGSVSTLKIQRTERGDSAVYLCASSLSSQGAGELFFGEGSRLTVL.

This clonotype has more than one count but fewer than ten. The CDR3 DNA is TGTGCCAGGTACAGGGCTTTCTTT. Encoded protein: CARYRAFF. J is TRBJ1-1 and V is TRBV18; D is possibly TRBD1 (5 bases). V was pared by 9 bases and J by 11 bases, with 7 bases between. Germline V CDR1 and CDR2: KGHSH, LQKENI. The CDR3 length is 8 residues.

This clonotype was seen only a few times. This rearrangement joins TRBV28 to TRBJ2-5; D not certain. The CDR3 runs 15 residues. The ends were cut back, 2 bases at V and 3 bases at J, with 13 bases in the middle. Per germline, CDR1 MDHEN and CDR2 SYDVKM. The CDR3 is CASSLTVLTKETQYF. CDR3 coding DNA: TGTGCCAGCAGTTTAACGGTCTTAACTAAAGAGACCCAGTACTTC.

This clonotype has only a few counts. CDR3 residues: CASSYSPSGVAFF. The CDR3 coding sequence is TGTGCCAGCAGTTATTCGCCCTCGGGGGTCGCTTTCTTT. V is TRBV11-2 and J is TRBJ1-1; maybe TRBD1 (5 bases). The CDR3 has 13 amino acids. Germline assignment: CDR1 SGHAT and CDR2 FQNNGV. Trimming shortened V by 6 bases and J by 11 bases, and 19 bases separated the two germline ends.

This clonotype was seen many times. This chain joins TRBV5-1 and TRBJ1-1; D might be TRBD1 (5 bases). This CDR3 spans 15 amino acids. Germline lookup yields CDR1 SGHRS and CDR2 YFSETQ. The germline V and J ends were trimmed by 0 bases and 4 bases, with 13 bases remaining between them. In DNA form, the CDR3 reads TGCGCCAGCAGCTTGGGACTGACAGTCGGCACTGAAGCTTTCTTT. Its protein is CASSLGLTVGTEAFF.

This clonotype was counted only a few times. This sequence joins TRBV30 and TRBJ1-1; D is unclear. Germline assignment: CDR1 GTSNPN and CDR2 SVGIG (reference sequence). Trimming pared 3 bases from V and 1 base from J, leaving 18 bases between. The CDR3 is 16 amino acids. The CDR3: CAWSLVSSTSNTEAFF. CDR3 DNA sequence: TGTGCCTGGAGCCTGGTTAGCTCCACTTCGAACACTGAAGCTTTCTTT.

Many counts were recorded for this clonotype. The chain is built from TRBV7-8 and TRBJ2-7; the D is unclear. Per the germline V gene, CDR1 is SGHVS and CDR2 is FQNEAQ. V was pared by 3 bases and J by 1 base, with 7 bases between. CDR3 size: 13 residues. CDR3 in DNA: TGTGCCAGCAGCTTCGGCGAGTCCTACGAGCAGTACTTC. It yields the protein CASSFGESYEQYF.

This clonotype was detected only a few times. The CDR3 protein is CATSRGTSGNTDTQYF. DNA of the CDR3: TGTGCCACCAGCAGAGGCACTAGCGGCAACACAGATACGCAGTATTTT. The chain is built from TRBV15 and TRBJ2-3; 8 bases agree with TRBD2. V shed 1 base and J 2 bases; nucleotides not matched to a gene: 5. The germline gives CDR1 LNHNV, CDR2 YYDKDF (reference sequence). This CDR3 contains 16 residues.

DNA for the CDR3: TGCAGTGCTGAACACCCTAGCAGCAATGAGCAGTTCTTC. Its translation is CSAEHPSSNEQFF. J is TRBJ2-1 and V is TRBV20-1; possible D gene TRBD2, 5 bases. Germline CDR1 and CDR2: DFQATT and SNEGSKA (reference sequence). V lost 5 bases, J lost 6 bases, and 14 bases lay in between. CDR3 length equals 13 residues.

This clonotype was recorded at least ten times. The chain recombines TRBV20-1 with TRBJ2-5; no clear D gene. The CDR3 extends over 10 amino acids. The germline V and J ends were trimmed by 3 bases and 6 bases, with 5 bases remaining between them. CDR1 DFQATT and CDR2 SNEGSKA come from the germline V gene (reference sequence). The CDR3 loop reads CSASRQTQYF. For the CDR3, the DNA is TGCAGTGCTAGTAGGCAGACCCAGTACTTC.

The table lists this clonotype with a few counts. The chain has TRBV25-1 and TRBJ2-7; TRBD1 or TRBD2 may be the D gene (5 bases each). The CDR3 runs to 18 residues. Germline V gene data show CDR1 as MGHDK and CDR2 as SYGVNS. V gave up 4 bases and J gave up 0 bases, with 22 bases separating them. In DNA, the CDR3 is TGTGCCAGCAGTGCCGGACCATTCGGGACCGAGAGCTCCTACGAGCAGTACTTC. This sequence encodes CASSAGPFGTESSYEQYF.

This chain uses TRBV5-1 with TRBJ1-1; 9 nucleotides agree with TRBD1. J was trimmed by 8 bases and V by 0 bases; bases with no gene match: 11. Germline CDR1 reads SGHRS; CDR2 reads YFSETQ. The CDR3 totals 16 residues. CDR3 residues: CASSLGTGQGNREAFF. The CDR3 DNA sequence: TGCGCCAGCAGCTTGGGGACGGGACAGGGAAATCGGGAAGCTTTCTTT.